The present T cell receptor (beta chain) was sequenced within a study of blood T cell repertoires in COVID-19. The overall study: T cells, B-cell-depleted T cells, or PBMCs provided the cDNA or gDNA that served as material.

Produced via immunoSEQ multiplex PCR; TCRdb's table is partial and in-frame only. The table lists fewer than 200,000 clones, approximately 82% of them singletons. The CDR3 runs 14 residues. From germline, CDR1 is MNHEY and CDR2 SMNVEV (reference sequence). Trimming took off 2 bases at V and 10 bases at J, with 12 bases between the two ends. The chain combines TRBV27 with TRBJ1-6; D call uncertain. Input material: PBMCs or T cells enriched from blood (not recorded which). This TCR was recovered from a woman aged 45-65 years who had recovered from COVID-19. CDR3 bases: TGTGCCAGCAGTTTAACCCCTCGAGAATCACCCCTCCACTTT. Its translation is CASSLTPRESPLHF.